Listed below are T cell receptor beta chains from one sample, sequenced in a study of blood T cell repertoires in COVID-19. Using immunoSEQ multiplex PCR, the repertoire was profiled, and TCRdb retains in-frame clones only, with some absent. This table holds 95,000 to 100,000 clones, roughly 85% found once. Source material: peripheral blood. These receptors all stem from a woman in her 70s with active or convalescent COVID-19. Both conserved end residues are part of each CDR3. D genes are given only for firm matches. Size tells how often a clone was seen (once, few, many) or the class of an expanded clone, and some rows leave it out.

D gene	V gene	J gene	clone size	CDR3 protein	CDR3 DNA
TRBD1	TRBV7-9	TRBJ2-7	.	CASSPQGAYEQYF	TGTGCCAGCAGCCCACAGGGGGCCTACGAGCAGTACTTC
.	TRBV7-9	TRBJ1-1	.	CASSPRDTEAFF	TGTGCCAGCAGCCCCAGGGATACTGAAGCTTTCTTT
.	TRBV3-1/TRBV3-2	TRBJ2-7	.	CASSQAVGVVYEQYF	TGTGCCAGCAGCCAAGCGGTGGGAGTGGTGTACGAGCAGTACTTC
.	TRBV4-3	TRBJ2-3	.	CASSQDQGPSDTQYF	TGCGCCAGCAGCCAAGATCAGGGGCCTTCAGATACGCAGTATTTT
TRBD2	TRBV19	TRBJ2-7	.	CASSILAGGTYEQYF	TGTGCCAGTAGTATTCTAGCGGGGGGCACCTACGAGCAGTACTTC
TRBD2	TRBV5-1	TRBJ2-3	.	CASSLVSSGDTQYF	TGCGCCAGCAGCTTGGTGTCTAGCGGGGATACGCAGTATTTT
.	TRBV14	TRBJ2-5	.	CASSQDVLATQYF	TGTGCCAGCAGCCAAGATGTCCTGGCGACCCAGTACTTC
.	TRBV6-1	TRBJ1-1	.	CASSDTGRGNTEAFF	TGTGCCAGCAGTGATACCGGACGGGGGAACACTGAAGCTTTCTTT
.	TRBV28	TRBJ1-2	.	CASSLVSQGHYGYTF	TGTGCCAGCAGTTTAGTTTCACAGGGTCACTATGGCTACACCTTC
.	TRBV19	TRBJ2-5	.	CASSWGDAGQETQYF	TGTGCCAGTAGTTGGGGGGACGCGGGGCAAGAGACCCAGTACTTC
.	TRBV5-4	TRBJ2-7	.	CASSSPGTSSYEQYF	TGTGCCAGCAGCTCGCCCGGGACATCCTCCTACGAGCAGTACTTC
.	TRBV19	TRBJ2-1	.	CASIVKEEGPYNEQFF	TGTGCCAGCATTGTAAAGGAGGAGGGCCCCTACAATGAGCAGTTCTTC
.	TRBV2	TRBJ2-4	.	CASRPGLAKNIQYF	TGTGCCAGCAGACCGGGACTCGCCAAAAACATTCAGTACTTC
.	TRBV28	TRBJ2-5	.	CASSPSDGAEGTQYF	TGTGCCAGCAGTCCATCAGATGGGGCTGAAGGGACCCAGTACTTC
TRBD2	TRBV11-3	TRBJ2-7	.	CASSLGLAEIYEQYF	TGTGCCAGCAGCTTGGGACTAGCGGAAATTTACGAGCAGTACTTC
TRBD2	TRBV7-8	TRBJ2-7	.	CASSRGSGDYEQYF	TGTGCCAGCAGCCGAGGGAGCGGGGACTACGAGCAGTACTTC
.	TRBV18	TRBJ2-7	.	CASSPLQASSAYEQYF	TGTGCCAGCTCACCATTACAAGCGTCTTCAGCCTACGAGCAGTACTTC
TRBD2	TRBV5-4	TRBJ2-5	.	CASSLRLAAAETQYF	TGTGCCAGCAGCTTGAGGCTAGCGGCCGCAGAGACCCAGTACTTC
TRBD1	TRBV2	TRBJ1-1	.	CASSEQGAITEAFF	TGTGCCAGCAGCGAACAGGGGGCGATCACTGAAGCTTTCTTT
TRBD2	TRBV7-2	TRBJ2-3	.	CASSLVVLAGGYTQYF	TGTGCCAGCAGCTTAGTGGTACTAGCGGGGGGATATACGCAGTATTTT
.	TRBV11-3	TRBJ2-4	.	CASNFARRTFQNIQYF	TGTGCCAGCAACTTCGCCCGCAGGACTTTCCAAAACATTCAGTACTTC
TRBD1	TRBV6-5	TRBJ1-4	.	CASSDREDEKLFF	TGTGCCAGCAGCGACAGGGAGGATGAAAAACTGTTTTTT
.	TRBV2	TRBJ1-6	.	CASSEPGAPNNSPLHF	TGTGCCAGCAGTGAACCGGGAGCCCCGAATAATTCACCCCTCCACTTT
.	TRBV7-6	TRBJ2-3	.	CASSRRAASKATDTQYF	TGTGCCAGCAGCCGTCGCGCAGCGTCCAAGGCCACAGATACGCAGTATTTT
.	TRBV5-5	TRBJ2-7	once	CASSLGGGGNFYEQYF	TGTGCCAGCAGCTTGGGAGGTGGAGGGAATTTTTACGAGCAGTACTTC
.	TRBV5-4	TRBJ2-3	.	CASSQPGADTDTQYF	TGTGCCAGCAGCCAGCCAGGGGCCGACACAGATACGCAGTATTTT
TRBD2	TRBV7-2	TRBJ2-3	.	CASSLFPLAGGGTDTQYF	TGTGCCAGCAGCTTGTTCCCCTTAGCGGGGGGGGGCACAGATACGCAGTATTTT
.	TRBV20-1	TRBJ2-7	once	CSALTISEQYF	TGCAGTGCTCTGACAATCTCCGAGCAGTACTTC
TRBD1	TRBV5-6	TRBJ1-2	.	CASSGETGGASRPNYGYTF	TGTGCCAGCAGCGGAGAGACAGGGGGCGCTTCTCGACCTAACTATGGCTACACCTTC
TRBD2	TRBV12-5	TRBJ2-1	.	CARPIAGLAGKGQDNEQFF	TGTGCTAGGCCCATTGCGGGACTAGCGGGAAAGGGGCAGGACAATGAGCAGTTCTTC
TRBD2	TRBV11-3	TRBJ2-1	.	CASSPGGESSYNEQFF	TGTGCCAGCAGCCCCGGGGGGGAGAGCTCCTACAATGAGCAGTTCTTC
.	TRBV7-2	TRBJ1-1	once	CASSLAPGRGFRGFYTEAFF	TGTGCCAGCAGCTTAGCGCCTGGAAGAGGGTTTCGCGGTTTCTACACTGAAGCTTTCTTT
TRBD2	TRBV7-9	TRBJ2-1	.	CASSLVSGGGVYNEQFF	TGTGCCAGCAGCTTAGTGAGCGGGGGTGGCGTCTACAATGAGCAGTTCTTC
.	TRBV7-9	TRBJ1-3	.	CASSLGGDGPSGNTIYF	TGTGCCAGCAGCTTAGGGGGGGACGGACCCTCTGGAAACACCATATATTTT
TRBD1	TRBV19	TRBJ1-2	.	CASNTDRGEFNYGYTF	TGTGCCAGTAACACCGACAGGGGAGAATTCAACTATGGCTACACCTTC
TRBD1	TRBV10-3	TRBJ2-3	.	CAISHGQGGGTDTQYF	TGTGCCATCAGCCACGGACAGGGGGGTGGGACAGATACGCAGTATTTT
TRBD1	TRBV11-2	TRBJ1-1	.	CASTSGTGVNTEAFF	TGTGCCAGCACCAGCGGGACAGGCGTGAACACTGAAGCTTTCTTT
TRBD1	TRBV7-9	TRBJ1-5	.	CASSSDRDNGQPQHF	TGTGCCAGCAGCTCAGACAGGGATAATGGTCAGCCCCAGCATTTT
.	TRBV28	TRBJ2-3	.	CASKGVKSDTQYF	TGTGCCAGCAAGGGGGTTAAGTCAGATACGCAGTATTTT
.	TRBV5-6	TRBJ1-2	.	CASSLNARGGYTF	TGTGCCAGCAGCTTGAATGCCCGGGGTGGCTACACCTTC
.	TRBV2	TRBJ2-5	.	CASSGGPSLTQYF	TGTGCCAGCAGCGGTGGACCTAGCTTGACCCAGTACTTC
.	TRBV12-2	TRBJ1-6	.	CASRLGGIYNSPLHF	TGTGCAAGTCGCTTGGGGGGGATCTATAATTCACCCCTCCACTTT
TRBD1	TRBV7-2	TRBJ1-5	.	CASSRGQGQPQHF	TGTGCCAGCAGCAGGGGGCAAGGGCAGCCCCAGCATTTT
TRBD2	TRBV6-5	TRBJ2-1	.	CASRGGLAGYNEQFF	TGTGCCAGCAGGGGTGGACTAGCGGGGTACAATGAGCAGTTCTTC
TRBD1	TRBV5-6	TRBJ1-4	.	CASSLAGGQTVTEKLFF	TGTGCCAGCAGCTTGGCTGGGGGACAGACAGTGACTGAAAAACTGTTTTTT
.	TRBV24-1	TRBJ2-1	.	CATAEGTIGNEQFF	TGTGCCACCGCAGAGGGTACCATAGGGAATGAGCAGTTCTTC
TRBD2	TRBV7-9	TRBJ2-3	.	CASSLGVRGRASDTQYF	TGTGCCAGCAGCTTAGGAGTGCGCGGGAGGGCCTCGGATACGCAGTATTTT
.	TRBV9	TRBJ1-1	few	CASSAMGQNTEAFF	TGTGCCAGCAGCGCCATGGGGCAAAACACTGAAGCTTTCTTT
TRBD2	TRBV29-1	TRBJ2-3	once	CSVVLAGVTDTQYF	TGCAGCGTAGTGCTAGCGGGGGTGACAGATACGCAGTATTTT
.	TRBV28	TRBJ2-2	.	CASSPVSAAGELFF	TGTGCCAGCAGTCCAGTCTCGGCGGCCGGGGAGCTGTTTTTT
TRBD1	TRBV5-6	TRBJ1-5	.	CASSASGQHSNQPQHF	TGTGCCAGCAGCGCCTCGGGACAGCATAGCAATCAGCCCCAGCATTTT
.	TRBV30	TRBJ1-2	.	CAWRDSQTGYYGYTF	TGTGCCTGGAGGGACTCCCAGACAGGCTACTATGGCTACACCTTC
TRBD1	TRBV7-2	TRBJ1-2	.	CASSQGQGSRYGYTF	TGTGCCAGCAGCCAGGGACAGGGCTCTAGATATGGCTACACCTTC
TRBD2	TRBV27	TRBJ2-1	.	CASRHSGTSNNEQFF	TGTGCCAGCAGACATAGCGGGACCAGCAACAATGAGCAGTTCTTC
.	TRBV5-1	TRBJ1-2	.	CASSLANGGSYGYTF	TGCGCCAGCAGCTTGGCCAATGGGGGGAGCTATGGCTACACCTTC
TRBD1	TRBV6-5	TRBJ2-7	.	CASSRGGAYEQYF	TGTGCCAGCAGTCGAGGGGGCGCCTACGAGCAGTACTTC
.	TRBV6-5	TRBJ2-1	.	CASSYSRGGNEQFF	TGTGCCAGCAGTTACTCGCGTGGGGGGAATGAGCAGTTCTTC